Listed below are T cell receptor beta chains from one sample, sequenced in a study of chemoradiotherapy in HPV16-positive cancers. Generated by immunoSEQ multiplex PCR, the TCRdb table keeps only in-frame clones and is missing some. The table records more than 10,000 clones, around 85% of them present only once. The starting material was blood, obtained from a patient who underwent chemoradiotherapy. All receptors derive from a human donor with HPV-associated anogenital cancer. Both conserved end residues are part of each CDR3. Fields, in order: CDR3 protein, V gene, CDR3 length.

cdr3_aa: CASSQGEGLAFQETQYF
v_call: TRBV4-2
cdr3_length: 17

cdr3_aa: CAWSGDDSEAFF
v_call: TRBV30
cdr3_length: 12

cdr3_aa: CASSQDPTSGGQETQYF
v_call: TRBV4-2
cdr3_length: 17

cdr3_aa: CASSPRPGGVADTQYF
v_call: TRBV9
cdr3_length: 16

cdr3_aa: CASTEIAGETQYF
v_call: TRBV5-1
cdr3_length: 13

cdr3_aa: CAISKQGEGTEAFF
v_call: TRBV10-3
cdr3_length: 14

cdr3_aa: CASSEAGTGLHEQYF
v_call: TRBV6-1
cdr3_length: 15

cdr3_aa: CASRQGGSSYEQYF
v_call: TRBV10-2
cdr3_length: 14

cdr3_aa: CARSLEFLRLRNTIYF
v_call: TRBV5-3
cdr3_length: 16

cdr3_aa: CASSSDGLYGYTF
v_call: TRBV6-6
cdr3_length: 13

cdr3_aa: CASSVHRDRLSNQPQHF
v_call: TRBV6-1
cdr3_length: 17

cdr3_aa: CASSFDRGRNSPLHF
v_call: TRBV7-9
cdr3_length: 15

cdr3_aa: CASSEARRGADQPQHF
v_call: TRBV6-1
cdr3_length: 16